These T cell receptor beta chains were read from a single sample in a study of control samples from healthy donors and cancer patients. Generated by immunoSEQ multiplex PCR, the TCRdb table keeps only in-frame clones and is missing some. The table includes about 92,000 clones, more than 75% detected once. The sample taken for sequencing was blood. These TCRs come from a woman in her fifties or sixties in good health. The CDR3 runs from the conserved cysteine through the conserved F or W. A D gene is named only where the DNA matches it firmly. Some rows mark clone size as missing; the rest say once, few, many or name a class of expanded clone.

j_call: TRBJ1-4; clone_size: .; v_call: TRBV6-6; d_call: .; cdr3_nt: TGTGCCAGCAGTCACGATGAAAAACTGTTTTTT; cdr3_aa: CASSHDEKLFF
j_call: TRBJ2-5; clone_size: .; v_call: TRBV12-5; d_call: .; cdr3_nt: TGTGCTAGTGGTCTACACCAGGGTATAGGCCAAGAGACCCAGTACTTC; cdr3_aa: CASGLHQGIGQETQYF
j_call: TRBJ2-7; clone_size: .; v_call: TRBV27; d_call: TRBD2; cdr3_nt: TGTGCCAGCAGAATTACTAGCGGGGGCTCGTACGAGCAGTACTTC; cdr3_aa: CASRITSGGSYEQYF
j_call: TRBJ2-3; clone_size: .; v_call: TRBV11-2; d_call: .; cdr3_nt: TGTGCCAGCAGCTTAGATTCCCTGCGCACAGATACGCAGTATTTT; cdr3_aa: CASSLDSLRTDTQYF
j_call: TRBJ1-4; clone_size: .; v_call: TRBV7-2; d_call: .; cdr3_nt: TGTGCCAGCAGCGTAGGGTTGGTGCAGCGAGGTGAAAAACTGTTTTTT; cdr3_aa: CASSVGLVQRGEKLFF
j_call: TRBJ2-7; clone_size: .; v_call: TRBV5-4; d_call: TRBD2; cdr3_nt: TGTGCCAATAGGGAGGGACCCCTCGAGCAGTACTTC; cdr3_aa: CANREGPLEQYF
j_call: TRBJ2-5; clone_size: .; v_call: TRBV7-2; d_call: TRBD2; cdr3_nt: TGTGCCAGCAGCTCCGAGACTAGCGCCCTGGGGGAGACCCAGTACTTC; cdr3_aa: CASSSETSALGETQYF
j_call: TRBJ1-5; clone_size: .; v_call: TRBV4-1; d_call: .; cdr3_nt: TGCGCCAGCAGCCAATGGGTCCTAAATCAGCCCCAGCATTTT; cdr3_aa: CASSQWVLNQPQHF
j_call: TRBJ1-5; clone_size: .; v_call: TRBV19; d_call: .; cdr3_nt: TGTGCCAGTAAGAGGCCAGGGCCTAGCAATCAGCCCCAGCATTTT; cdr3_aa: CASKRPGPSNQPQHF
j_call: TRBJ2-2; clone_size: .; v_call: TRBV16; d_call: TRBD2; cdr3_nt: TGTGCCAGCAGCCAACTAACTACTAGCGGGGGTAACACCGGGGAGCTGTTTTTT; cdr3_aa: CASSQLTTSGGNTGELFF
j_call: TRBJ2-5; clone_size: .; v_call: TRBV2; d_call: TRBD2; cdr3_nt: TGTGCCAGCAGGGACACTAGCGGGACTGGGAAAGAGACCCAGTACTTC; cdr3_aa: CASRDTSGTGKETQYF
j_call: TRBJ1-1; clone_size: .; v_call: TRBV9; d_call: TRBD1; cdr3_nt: TGTGCCAGCAGCATCTCAGGGGGCAGCCTTCCCGGAGCTTTCTTT; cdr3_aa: CASSISGGSLPGAFF
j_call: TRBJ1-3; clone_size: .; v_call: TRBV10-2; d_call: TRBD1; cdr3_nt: TGCGCCAGCCGGGGACAGGAGAATTCCGGAAACACCATATATTTT; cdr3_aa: CASRGQENSGNTIYF
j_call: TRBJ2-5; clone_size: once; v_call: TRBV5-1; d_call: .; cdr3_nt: TGCGCCAGCAGAACAAACAGGGAACCTTCTTACCAAGAGACCCAGTACTTC; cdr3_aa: CASRTNREPSYQETQYF
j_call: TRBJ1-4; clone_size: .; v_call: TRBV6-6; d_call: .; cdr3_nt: TGTGCCAGCATCCCGGACAGTCTTAATGAAAAACTGTTTTTT; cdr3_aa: CASIPDSLNEKLFF
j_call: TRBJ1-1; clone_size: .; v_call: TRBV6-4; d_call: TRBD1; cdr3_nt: TGTGCCAGCACCCGGACAGGGACCTCTGAAGCTTTCTTT; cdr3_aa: CASTRTGTSEAFF
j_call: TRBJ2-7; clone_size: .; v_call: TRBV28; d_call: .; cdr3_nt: TGTGCCAGCAGTTCAGGGACCACCTACGAGCAGTACTTC; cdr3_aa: CASSSGTTYEQYF
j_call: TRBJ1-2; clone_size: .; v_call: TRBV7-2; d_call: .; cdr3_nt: TGTGCCAGCAGCTTAGCGGAACTGGGAAGATCTGGCTACACCTTC; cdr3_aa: CASSLAELGRSGYTF
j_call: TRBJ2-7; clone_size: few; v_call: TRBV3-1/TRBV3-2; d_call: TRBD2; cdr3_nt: TGTGCCAGCAGCCAAGATACTAGCGGGGGCTCCTACGAGCAGTACTTC; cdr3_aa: CASSQDTSGGSYEQYF
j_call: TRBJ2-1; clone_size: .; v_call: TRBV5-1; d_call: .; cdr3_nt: TGCGCCAGCAGCTTGGGGCAGGGGAAGGATGAGCAGTTCTTC; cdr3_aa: CASSLGQGKDEQFF
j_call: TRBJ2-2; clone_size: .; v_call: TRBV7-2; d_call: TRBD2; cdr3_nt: TGTGCCAGCAGCCAGAGGGCTAGCGGGACCAGGGAGCTGTTTTTT; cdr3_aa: CASSQRASGTRELFF
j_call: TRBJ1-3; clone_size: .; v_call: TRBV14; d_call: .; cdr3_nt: TGTGCCAGCAGCCACTCACAGGTCTCTGGAAACACCATATATTTT; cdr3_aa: CASSHSQVSGNTIYF
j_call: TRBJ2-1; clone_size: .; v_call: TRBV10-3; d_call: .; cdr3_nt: TGTGCCATCAGTGAACCAGGGCATTGGGGCAATGAGCAGTTCTTC; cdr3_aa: CAISEPGHWGNEQFF
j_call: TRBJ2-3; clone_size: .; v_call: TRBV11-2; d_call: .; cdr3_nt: TGTGCCAGCAGCTTAGATCGTACCACAGATACGCAGTATTTT; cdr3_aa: CASSLDRTTDTQYF
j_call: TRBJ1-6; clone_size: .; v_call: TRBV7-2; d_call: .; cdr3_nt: TGTGCCAGCAGCTTAGCGCTCGTTAATTCACCCCTCCACTTT; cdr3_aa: CASSLALVNSPLHF
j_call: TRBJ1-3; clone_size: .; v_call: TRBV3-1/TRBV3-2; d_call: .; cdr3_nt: TGTGCCAGCAGCCAAGTCGGGGGGGGAAACACCATATATTTT; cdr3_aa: CASSQVGGGNTIYF
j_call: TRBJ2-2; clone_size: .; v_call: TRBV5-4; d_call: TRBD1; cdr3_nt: TGTGCCAGCAGCCCTGGACAGGGGCCGGGCACCGGGGAGCTGTTTTTT; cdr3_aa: CASSPGQGPGTGELFF
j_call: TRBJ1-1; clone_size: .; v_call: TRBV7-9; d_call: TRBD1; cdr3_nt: TGTGCCAGCAGCTTAGTAGAAGGGGGCACGGCTTTCTTT; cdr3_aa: CASSLVEGGTAFF
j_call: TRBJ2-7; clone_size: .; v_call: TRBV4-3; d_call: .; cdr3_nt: TGCGCCAGCAGCCGCCATGGGGGCTACGAGCAGTACTTC; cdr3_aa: CASSRHGGYEQYF
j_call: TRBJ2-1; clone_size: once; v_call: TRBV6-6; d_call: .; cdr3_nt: TGTGCCAGTGGACGTCGGGGGAATGAGCAGTTCTTC; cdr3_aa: CASGRRGNEQFF
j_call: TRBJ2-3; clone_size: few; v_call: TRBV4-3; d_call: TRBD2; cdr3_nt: TGCGCCAGCAGCCAAGAACTAGCGTCAACAGATACGCAGTATTTT; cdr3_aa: CASSQELASTDTQYF
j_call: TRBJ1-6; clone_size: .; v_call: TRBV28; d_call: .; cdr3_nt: TGTGCCAGCTATGCAGGATCCACTTATAATTCACCCCTCCACTTT; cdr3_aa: CASYAGSTYNSPLHF
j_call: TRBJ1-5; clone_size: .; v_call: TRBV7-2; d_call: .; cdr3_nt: TGTGCCAGCGGAGACAGACTGAATCAGCCCCAGCATTTT; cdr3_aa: CASGDRLNQPQHF
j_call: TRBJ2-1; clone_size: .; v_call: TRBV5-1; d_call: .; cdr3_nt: TGCGCCAGCAGCTTTGAAGGGGTCTACAATGAGCAGTTCTTC; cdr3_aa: CASSFEGVYNEQFF
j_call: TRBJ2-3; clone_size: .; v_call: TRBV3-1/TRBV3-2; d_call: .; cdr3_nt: TGTGCCAGCAGCCCACCCCCACTCGTCAGCACAGATACGCAGTATTTT; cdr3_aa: CASSPPPLVSTDTQYF
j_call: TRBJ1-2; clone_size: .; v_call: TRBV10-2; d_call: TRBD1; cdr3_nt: TGCGCCAGCAGGGCTTGGACAGGGGATGGTGGCTACACCTTC; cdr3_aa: CASRAWTGDGGYTF
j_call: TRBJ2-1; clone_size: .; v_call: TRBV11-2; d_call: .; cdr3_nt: TGTGCCAGCAGCTTAGATAGAGGTCATCAGTTCTTC; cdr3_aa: CASSLDRGHQFF
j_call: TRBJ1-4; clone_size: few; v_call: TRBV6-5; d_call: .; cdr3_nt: TGTGCCAGCAGTCTACAAAGCGGTGAAAAACTGTTTTTT; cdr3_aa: CASSLQSGEKLFF
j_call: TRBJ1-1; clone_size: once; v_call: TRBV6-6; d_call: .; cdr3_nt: TGTGCCAGCAGTTACGAAGGGTCGGCTTTCTTT; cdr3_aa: CASSYEGSAFF
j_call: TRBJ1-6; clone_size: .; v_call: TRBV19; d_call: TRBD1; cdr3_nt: TGTGCCAGTAGGGCCGGGACAGGGAATTCACCCCTCCACTTT; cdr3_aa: CASRAGTGNSPLHF
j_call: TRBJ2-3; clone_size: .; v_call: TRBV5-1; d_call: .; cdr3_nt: TGCGCCAGCAGCTTGGGGGGCTTGGGCACAGATACGCAGTATTTT; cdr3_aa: CASSLGGLGTDTQYF
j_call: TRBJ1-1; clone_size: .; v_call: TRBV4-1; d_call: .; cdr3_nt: TGCGCCAGCAGCCTCCGATCGGTTGGGGACACTGAAGCTTTCTTT; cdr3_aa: CASSLRSVGDTEAFF
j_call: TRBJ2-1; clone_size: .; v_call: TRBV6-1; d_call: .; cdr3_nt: TGTGCCAGCATTGGAGGAGAGCTCGAGCAGTTCTTC; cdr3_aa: CASIGGELEQFF
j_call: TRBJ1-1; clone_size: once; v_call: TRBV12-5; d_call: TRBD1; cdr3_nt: TGTGCTAGTGGTCCCGGACAGGGGGCGGGAGCTTTCTTT; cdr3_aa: CASGPGQGAGAFF
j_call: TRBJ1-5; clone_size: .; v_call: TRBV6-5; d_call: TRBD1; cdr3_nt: TGTGCCAGCGACCAGGGGGGAGGCAATCAGCCCCAGCATTTT; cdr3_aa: CASDQGGGNQPQHF
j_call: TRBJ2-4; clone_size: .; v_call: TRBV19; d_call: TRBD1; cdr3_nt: TGTGCCAGTAAAACAGGGGGCGACAAAAACATTCAGTACTTC; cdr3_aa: CASKTGGDKNIQYF
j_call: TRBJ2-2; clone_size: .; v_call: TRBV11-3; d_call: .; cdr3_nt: TGTGCCAGCAGCTTAAAATCCGGGGAGCTGTTTTTT; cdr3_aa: CASSLKSGELFF
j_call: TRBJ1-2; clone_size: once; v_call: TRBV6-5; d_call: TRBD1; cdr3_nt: TGTGCCAGCAATATTAGGACAGGGAACTATGGCTACACCTTC; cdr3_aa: CASNIRTGNYGYTF
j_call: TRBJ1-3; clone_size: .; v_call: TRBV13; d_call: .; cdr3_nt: TGTGCCAGCAGCGGCGGGATTGGCTCTGGAAACACCATATATTTT; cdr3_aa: CASSGGIGSGNTIYF